What follows are 21 T cell receptor beta chains derived from one specimen sequenced in a study of OX40 agonist ivuxolimab in advanced cancers. The protocol was immunoSEQ multiplex PCR, while the TCRdb copy is restricted to in-frame clones and leaves out a portion. Of under 25,000 clones in the sample, 74% were seen once. Source: CD4+ or CD8+ T cells sorted from blood, taken in a trial of the OX40 agonist ivuxolimab. Receptors were obtained from an adult with an advanced solid tumor such as melanoma, head and neck, liver or kidney cancer.

The V gene is TRBV27, the J gene TRBJ2-3; D perhaps matches TRBD1 (6 bases). The CDR3 runs 15 residues. V was pared by 4 bases and J by 2 bases, with 13 bases between. Per germline, CDR1 MNHEY and CDR2 SMNVEV (reference sequence). This CDR3 is CASSWQGSLTDTQYF. CDR3 sequence (DNA): TGTGCCAGCAGTTGGCAGGGGTCCCTCACAGATACGCAGTATTTT.

This clone was seen a few times. The chain uses TRBV13 and TRBJ1-1; a weak D match, TRBD1 (5 bases). V was trimmed by 6 bases and J by 4 bases, leaving 12 bases between them. This CDR3 comprises 13 residues. Germline values: CDR1 PRHDT, CDR2 FYEKMQ (reference sequence). The CDR3 loop is CASRVARGTEAFF. CDR3 nucleotide sequence: TGTGCCAGCAGAGTAGCGAGGGGCACTGAAGCTTTCTTT.

The chain has TRBV29-1 and TRBJ1-2; D not certain. The V end was cut by 0 bases, the J end by 1 base, with 21 bases between. The CDR3 is made up of 18 amino acids. CDR1 SQVTM and CDR2 ANQGSEA come from the germline V gene. This CDR3 reads CSVEDYFVGQSVNYGYTF. The CDR3 bases are TGCAGCGTTGAAGATTATTTCGTAGGGCAGAGTGTTAACTATGGCTACACCTTC.

This chain connects TRBV13 to TRBJ2-3; D uncertain. V dropped 4 bases and J dropped 6 bases, with 8 bases sitting between them. The germline gives CDR1 PRHDT, CDR2 FYEKMQ (reference sequence). This CDR3 contains 12 residues. CDR3 DNA sequence: TGTGCCAGCAGCTCCCCCTCGGATACGCAGTATTTT. Translation gives CASSSPSDTQYF.

Only a few counts were recorded for this clone. The chain employs TRBV6-5 and TRBJ1-5; TRBD1 agrees at 8 bases. Trimming removed 0 bases from V and 7 bases from J; junction bases left unmatched: 5. The CDR3 has 15 residues. Per germline, CDR1 MNHEY and CDR2 SVGAGI. CDR3 in amino acids: CASSYSQGARQPQHF. CDR3 coding DNA: TGTGCCAGCAGTTACTCGCAGGGGGCACGGCAGCCCCAGCATTTT.

The chain carries TRBV7-8 and TRBJ1-2; D unresolved. CDR1 is SGHVS, CDR2 FQNEAQ, per germline. V shed 3 bases and J shed 7 bases, with 12 bases lying between them. This CDR3 comprises 13 residues. The CDR3 DNA follows: TGTGCCAGCAGCTTGGGAGGGATCGGTGGCTACACCTTC. It codes for CASSLGGIGGYTF.

The chain has TRBV5-1 and TRBJ2-1; no clear D. Trimming left V 1 base short and J 7 bases short, with 12 bases between. The CDR3 extends over 14 amino acids. Germline-derived CDR1 and CDR2 are SGHRS and YFSETQ. The CDR3 DNA reads TGCGCCAGCAGCTTGAGTGGTACAGTAAATGAGCAGTTCTTC. Translation: CASSLSGTVNEQFF.

The V call is TRBV4-3, the J call TRBJ1-2, with a tentative D call TRBD1 (5 bases). The V end was cut by 0 bases, the J end by 1 base, with 12 bases between. Looked up from germline, CDR1 is LGHNA and CDR2 is YSLEER. CDR3 size: 16 residues. CDR3 sequence: CASSQDAGGDNYGYTF. The DNA of the CDR3 is TGCGCCAGCAGCCAAGATGCCGGGGGGGATAACTATGGCTACACCTTC.

The chain couples TRBV7-2 to TRBJ2-7; D is undetermined. The CDR3 runs 12 residues. Trimming stripped 5 bases from V and 5 bases from J, with 10 bases between. Germline loops: CDR1 SGHTA, CDR2 FQGNSA. CDR3 region: CASSPLRHEQYF. In nucleotides, the CDR3 is TGTGCCAGCAGCCCTCTCCGCCACGAGCAGTACTTC.

This sequence joins TRBV28 and TRBJ2-1; the match to TRBD2 covers 13 bases. Germline values: CDR1 MDHEN, CDR2 SYDVKM. The CDR3 totals 14 residues. V was clipped by 9 bases and J by 8 bases; unmatched bases: 7. CDR3 sequence (DNA): TGTGCCAGTAACGGACTAGCGGGAGCTGATGAGCAGTTCTTC. It specifies CASNGLAGADEQFF.

V gene TRBV5-8 combines with J gene TRBJ2-7, with 8 bases that match TRBD1. From germline, CDR1 is SGHTS and CDR2 YDEGEE. CDR3 length: 17 amino acids. Unmatched junction bases numbered 13, after V lost 4 bases and J lost 1 base. The CDR3 here is CASSLLIRDRISYEQYF. In nucleotides, the CDR3 is TGTGCCAGCAGCCTGTTGATCCGGGACAGGATATCCTACGAGCAGTACTTC.

V and J are TRBV19 and TRBJ2-7; 9 bases map to TRBD2. Germline values: CDR1 LNHDA, CDR2 SQIVND (reference sequence). The CDR3 totals 14 residues. V lost 5 bases, J lost 3 bases, and 5 bases stayed unmatched. The CDR3 protein is CASSWGSGSYEQYF. The CDR3 DNA sequence: TGTGCCAGTAGTTGGGGTAGCGGGAGCTACGAGCAGTACTTC. The whole variable domain, filled in from reference TRBV19 and TRBJ2-7, reads DGGITQSPKYLFRKEGQNVTLSCEQNLNHDAMYWYRQDPGQGLRLIYYSQIVNDFQKGDIAEGYSVSREKKESFPLTVTSAQKNPTAFYLCASSWGSGSYEQYFGPGTRLTVT.

This chain joins TRBV13 and TRBJ1-5; no reliable D call. The CDR3 is made up of 14 amino acids. Germline assignment: CDR1 PRHDT and CDR2 FYEKMQ (reference sequence). Trimming pared 3 bases from V and 3 bases from J, leaving 9 bases between. The CDR3: CASSFDGPNQPQHF. The CDR3 DNA reads TGTGCCAGCAGCTTCGACGGACCCAATCAGCCCCAGCATTTT.

This chain joins TRBV15 and TRBJ2-7, with 9 bases matching TRBD1. Germline CDR1 reads LNHNV; CDR2 reads YYDKDF (reference sequence). Trimming took 8 bases from V and 0 from J; bases not matched to a gene: 5. The CDR3 length is 14 residues. The CDR3, as DNA: TGTGCCACCGGTACAGGGGGCCCCTCCTACGAGCAGTACTTC. Translated, it gives CATGTGGPSYEQYF.

V is TRBV10-3 and J is TRBJ1-2; no definite D call. CDR1 is ENHRY, CDR2 SYGVKD, per germline. This CDR3 is 13 amino acids long. V dropped 3 bases and J dropped 2 bases, with 7 bases sitting between them. The CDR3 protein is CAISDIGNYGYTF. CDR3 in DNA: TGTGCCATCAGTGATATAGGAAACTATGGCTACACCTTC.

The table lists this clone with a few counts. The chain combines TRBV15 with TRBJ2-1; 14 nucleotides agree with TRBD2. CDR1 and CDR2 (germline): LNHNV, YYDKDF (reference sequence). Germline trimming cut 2 bases from V and 8 bases from J; bases unmatched to any gene: 5. The CDR3 covers 16 residues. In nucleotides, the CDR3 is TGTGCCACCAGCAGATTCCCGACTAGCGGGAGGGATGAGCAGTTCTTC. This encodes CATSRFPTSGRDEQFF.

The CDR3 DNA reads TGTGCCAGCAGTCACACCCCGACAGGAAACTATGGCTACACCTTC. Translated, it gives CASSHTPTGNYGYTF. This chain uses TRBV28 with TRBJ1-2, with TRBD1 as a possible D gene (6 bases). The V and J ends lost 5 bases and 2 bases respectively, with 15 bases between them. The CDR3 totals 15 residues. Germline V gene lookup returns CDR1 MDHEN and CDR2 SYDVKM.

The V and J genes are TRBV27 and TRBJ2-7, with a possible D match to TRBD1 (6 bases). CDR1 MNHEY and CDR2 SMNVEV come from the germline V gene (reference sequence). CDR3 length equals 14 residues. Trimming stripped 4 bases from V and 2 bases from J, with 12 bases between. CDR3 loop: CASSYRQGTYEQYF. The CDR3, as DNA: TGTGCCAGCAGTTACAGGCAGGGGACCTACGAGCAGTACTTC.

The chain links TRBV5-6 to TRBJ1-2; no definite D call. The germline CDR1 and CDR2 sequences are SGHDT and YYEEEE. There are 14 residues in the CDR3. V lost 2 bases to trimming and J lost 4 bases, with 12 bases between them. Here the CDR3 reads CASSFPLGVYGYTF. CDR3 in DNA: TGTGCCAGCAGCTTCCCTTTGGGAGTCTATGGCTACACCTTC.

The chain uses TRBV6-5 and TRBJ2-1, with D tentatively TRBD1 (7 bases). Germline V gene sequence: CDR1 MNHEY, CDR2 SVGAGI. The ends were cut back, 7 bases at V and 5 bases at J, with 15 bases in the middle. This CDR3 spans 14 amino acids. CDR3 sequence (DNA): TGTGCCAGCACCCTAGGGGGCGGGGACAATGAGCAGTTCTTC. Amino acids: CASTLGGGDNEQFF.

The rearrangement joins TRBV6-5 to TRBJ1-3; D is unclear. Germline lookup yields CDR1 MNHEY and CDR2 SVGAGI. Trimming pared 5 bases from V and 4 bases from J, leaving 3 bases between. CDR3 length: 11 residues. CDR3 sequence (DNA): TGTGCCAGCAGTGCGGGAAACACCATATATTTT. This codes for CASSAGNTIYF.